This entry lists 2 T cell receptor beta chains sequenced from one sample in a study of blood T cells in healthy people across ages. It was with a sample-barcoded 5' primer and a J-beta primer mix that a second PCR of roughly 7 to 12 cycles was run. TCRdb re-called the 5' RACE reads with MiXCR, one entry per CDR3 protein. The sample lists about 970,000 distinct CDR3 sequences, around 54% seen once, with roughly 23% in the top ten. What was sequenced was blood. These receptors all stem from a woman aged 55-69 years in good health.

This clonotype was observed a few times. V and J are TRBV27 and TRBJ1-2; a weak D match, TRBD1 (6 bases). The V and J ends lost 3 bases and 8 bases respectively, with 16 bases between them. CDR3 length: 14 residues. Germline CDR1 is MNHEY and CDR2 is SMNVEV (reference sequence). The DNA for the CDR3 is TGTGCCAGCAGTTTCCAGGGGATAGCGGAGGGCTACACCTTC. Translated, it gives CASSFQGIAEGYTF.

J is TRBJ1-6 and V is TRBV6-6; perhaps TRBD1 as D (5 bases). CDR3 length: 15 residues. Germline CDR1 and CDR2: MNHNY and SVGAGI (reference sequence). V was cut by 3 bases and J by 8 bases, with 14 bases left in between. The chain's CDR3 is CASSYSPGLDSPLHF. CDR3 nucleotides: TGTGCCAGCAGTTATTCTCCGGGACTTGATTCACCCCTCCACTTT.